Shown below are 29 T cell receptor beta chains from a single sample sequenced in a study of blood T cell repertoires in COVID-19. Sequencing was performed with immunoSEQ multiplex PCR; in TCRdb, only in-frame clones are kept and a portion is missing. Of over 250,000 clones listed, roughly 89% were seen once; the top ten hold roughly 9%. Sequencing was performed on PBMCs or T cells enriched from blood (not recorded which). These TCRs come from a man aged 40-49 years who had recovered from COVID-19.

DNA of the CDR3: TGTGCCAGTAGTATAGAACGGGTGAGCAATCAGCCCCAGCATTTT. Residues: CASSIERVSNQPQHF. The V and J genes are TRBV19 and TRBJ1-5; D gene uncertain. Germline V CDR1 and CDR2: LNHDA, SQIVND (reference sequence). V dropped 0 bases and J dropped 1 base, with 7 bases sitting between them. The CDR3 is 15 residues long. The variable domain in full, completed from reference TRBV19 and TRBJ1-5, reads DGGITQSPKYLFRKEGQNVTLSCEQNLNHDAMYWYRQDPGQGLRLIYYSQIVNDFQKGDIAEGYSVSREKKESFPLTVTSAQKNPTAFYLCASSIERVSNQPQHFGDGTRLSIL.

The chain carries TRBV5-1 and TRBJ2-3, with 8 bases fitting TRBD2. The germline V gene has CDR1 SGHRS and CDR2 YFSETQ. V lost 0 bases to trimming and J lost 3 bases; unmatched junction nucleotides: 6. The CDR3 has 16 residues. The CDR3 coding sequence is TGCGCCAGCAGCTTGGGCCCTAGCGGGTCGACAGATACGCAGTATTTT. Protein product: CASSLGPSGSTDTQYF.

CDR3 DNA sequence: TGTGCCAGCAGCGGTACTACCCGCCGGGACACTCAAAACATTCAGTACTTC. It yields the protein CASSGTTRRDTQNIQYF. The V and J genes are TRBV7-9 and TRBJ2-4; D possibly corresponds to TRBD1 (6 bases). V was trimmed by 5 bases and J by 5 bases, leaving 22 bases between them. Germline V gene sequence: CDR1 SEHNR, CDR2 FQNEAQ (reference sequence). The CDR3 loop spans 17 amino acids.

This clone was seen only once. This chain uses TRBV6-5 with TRBJ1-1; D is unresolved. The V end was cut by 0 bases, the J end by 5 bases, with 16 bases between. The CDR3 is 16 residues long. CDR1 is MNHEY, CDR2 SVGAGI, per germline. This chain's CDR3 is CASSYSQAGPYTEAFF. The DNA of the CDR3 is TGTGCCAGCAGTTACTCTCAGGCGGGTCCCTATACTGAAGCTTTCTTT.

The chain uses TRBV18 and TRBJ2-3, with 13 bases matching TRBD2. V shed 3 bases and J 2 bases; nucleotides not matched to a gene: 5. The CDR3 sequence is 17 residues long. The germline CDR1 and CDR2 sequences are KGHSH and LQKENI. The CDR3 is CASSPQTSGGITDTQYF. In DNA form, the CDR3 reads TGTGCCAGCTCACCGCAGACTAGCGGGGGGATCACAGATACGCAGTATTTT.

The CDR3 here is CASSSITSGRGNEQFF. The CDR3 DNA follows: TGTGCCAGCAGTTCCATTACTAGCGGACGAGGGAATGAGCAGTTCTTC. This chain uses TRBV6-6 with TRBJ2-1, with 8 bases that match TRBD2. This CDR3 comprises 16 residues. V gave up 4 bases and J gave up 7 bases; unmatched junction bases: 12. Germline-derived CDR1 and CDR2 are MNHNY and SVGAGI (reference sequence).

This chain joins TRBV7-6 and TRBJ2-7; TRBD1 agrees at 8 bases. The V and J ends lost 1 base and 4 bases, in that order; junction bases with no gene match: 9. The CDR3 spans 16 residues. CDR1 and CDR2 from the germline V gene are SGHVS and FNYEAQ. This chain's CDR3 is CASSLVDRESRYEQYF. The DNA of the CDR3 is TGTGCCAGCAGCTTAGTGGACAGGGAGTCGAGGTACGAGCAGTACTTC. The full variable domain, its missing parts supplied by reference TRBV7-6 and TRBJ2-7, is GAGVSQSPRYKVTKRGQDVALRCDPISGHVSLYWYRQALGQGPEFLTYFNYEAQQDKSGLPNDRFSAERPEGSISTLTIQRTEQRDSAMYRCASSLVDRESRYEQYFGPGTRLTVT.

The chain joins TRBV7-2 to TRBJ1-4; 7 bases are shared with TRBD1. The V gene's germline CDR1 is SGHTA and CDR2 FQGNSA. V lost 1 base, J lost 6 bases, and 5 bases stayed unmatched. The CDR3 extends over 15 amino acids. The CDR3 DNA is TGTGCCAGCAGCTTAGTAACCGGGACAGATGAAAAACTGTTTTTT. Translating gives CASSLVTGTDEKLFF.

This clone was detected only a few times. V gene TRBV28 combines with J gene TRBJ2-7, with a tentative D call TRBD1 (6 bases). CDR1 is MDHEN and CDR2 is SYDVKM in the germline V gene. Trimming cost V 3 bases and J 7 bases, with 19 bases left between them. This CDR3 has 15 amino acids. In nucleotides, the CDR3 is TGTGCCAGCAGTTTGCCTTGGACAGTTCTCGGGGAGCAGTACTTC. It is translated as CASSLPWTVLGEQYF.

The V gene is TRBV29-1, the J gene TRBJ2-7; TRBD1 might be the D (6 bases). The CDR3 has 13 residues. Trimming took off 4 bases at V and 1 base at J, with 11 bases between the two ends. In germline, CDR1 is SQVTM, CDR2 ANQGSEA. The CDR3, as DNA: TGCAGCGTTGGGTGGGGGCCTTCCTACGAGCAGTACTTC. This sequence encodes CSVGWGPSYEQYF.

The chain is built from TRBV27 and TRBJ1-5; 8 bases align to TRBD1. The germline gives CDR1 MNHEY, CDR2 SMNVEV (reference sequence). The CDR3 spans 16 residues. The V and J ends lost 5 bases and 0 bases, in that order; junction bases with no gene match: 6. In DNA form, the CDR3 reads TGTGCCAGCAGTCCAAGGACAGGGTATAGCAATCAGCCCCAGCATTTT. It is translated as CASSPRTGYSNQPQHF.

The chain has TRBV14 and TRBJ2-1; 9 nucleotides agree with TRBD2. The ends lost 5 bases at V and 5 bases at J; junction bases unmatched: 7. CDR3 length: 15 residues. Germline assignment: CDR1 SGHDN and CDR2 FVKESK. DNA of the CDR3: TGTGCCAGCAGCTCCCCGACTAGCGGAAACAATGAGCAGTTCTTC. Translated, it gives CASSSPTSGNNEQFF.

This chain joins TRBV7-2 and TRBJ1-3; the D gene is possibly TRBD1 (6 bases). Deletions cut 1 base from V and 15 bases from J, with 16 bases between. This CDR3 region has 13 residues. Germline CDR1 reads SGHTA; CDR2 reads FQGNSA. DNA of the CDR3: TGTGCCAGCAGCTTAGGCCGGACAGACCATGGATATTTT. The encoded protein is CASSLGRTDHGYF.

This chain links TRBV5-1 with TRBJ2-1; maybe TRBD2 (6 bases). Germline V gene data show CDR1 as SGHRS and CDR2 as YFSETQ. The CDR3 has 17 residues. The V end was cut by 0 bases, the J end by 1 base, with 14 bases between. CDR3 sequence reads: CASSLGGGDPSYNEQFF. The DNA for the CDR3 is TGCGCCAGCAGCTTGGGCGGCGGGGATCCGTCCTACAATGAGCAGTTCTTC.

This chain joins TRBV15 and TRBJ2-1; the match to TRBD1 covers 8 bases. Germline-derived CDR1 and CDR2 are LNHNV and YYDKDF (reference sequence). Unmatched junction bases numbered 5, after V lost 1 base and J lost 3 bases. The CDR3 is made up of 16 amino acids. This chain's CDR3 is CATSRVWDRNYNEQFF. The DNA for the CDR3 is TGTGCCACCAGCAGAGTGTGGGACAGGAACTACAATGAGCAGTTCTTC.

V is TRBV5-4 and J is TRBJ2-1; 9 bases agree with TRBD2. The V segment lost 4 bases and the J segment 0 bases; nucleotides outside the gene matches: 5. Germline V gives CDR1 SGHNT, CDR2 YYREEE (reference sequence). The CDR3 consists of 16 residues. DNA for the CDR3: TGTGCCAGCAGCCGAAGTAGCGGGAGCTCCTACAATGAGCAGTTCTTC. It translates to CASSRSSGSSYNEQFF.

This rearrangement joins TRBV7-3 to TRBJ2-3; 9 nucleotides agree with TRBD2. V was pared by 5 bases and J by 3 bases, with 3 bases of the junction left unmatched. The germline gives CDR1 SGHTA, CDR2 FQGTGA. The CDR3 contains 14 residues. The CDR3 protein is CASSLAGSTDTQYF. The CDR3 bases are TGTGCCAGCAGCCTAGCGGGATCGACAGATACGCAGTATTTT.

The chain carries TRBV2 and TRBJ2-5; no definite D call. The CDR3 has 14 amino acids. Germline values: CDR1 SNHLY, CDR2 FYNNEI. V dropped 3 bases and J dropped 5 bases, with 13 bases sitting between them. CDR3 loop: CASSDSPLEETQYF. The CDR3 nucleotides read TGTGCCAGCAGTGATTCCCCCCTAGAGGAGACCCAGTACTTC.

The rearrangement links TRBV7-3 to TRBJ2-5; D unresolved. The V gene's germline CDR1 is SGHTA and CDR2 FQGTGA. The CDR3 is made up of 14 amino acids. The ends were cut back, 2 bases at V and 5 bases at J, with 12 bases in the middle. Here the CDR3 reads CASSLGPMYETQYF. The CDR3 coding sequence is TGTGCCAGCAGCTTAGGGCCAATGTACGAGACCCAGTACTTC.

The chain links TRBV28 to TRBJ2-7; D may be TRBD2 (5 bases). The V gene's germline CDR1 is MDHEN and CDR2 SYDVKM. With 5 bases removed from V and 7 bases from J, the gap between germline ends came to 9 bases. This CDR3 region has 11 residues. The CDR3 DNA reads as TGTGCCAGCAGTCCCAGGACTGAGCAGTACTTC. Amino acids: CASSPRTEQYF.

Only a few counts were recorded for this clone. The chain is built from TRBV18 and TRBJ2-6, with D uncertain. Germline-derived CDR1 and CDR2 are KGHSH and LQKENI. V was cut by 5 bases and J by 0 bases, with 5 bases left in between. The CDR3 consists of 14 residues. The CDR3 sequence: CASSRDSGANVLTF. CDR3 sequence (DNA): TGTGCCAGCTCAAGAGACTCTGGGGCCAACGTCCTGACTTTC.

The genes are TRBV7-2 and TRBJ1-5, with 9 bases that match TRBD1. Germline V gives CDR1 SGHTA, CDR2 FQGNSA. The CDR3 sequence is 15 residues long. V trimming: 4 bases; J trimming: 1 base; junction bases outside the gene matches: 2. The DNA of the CDR3 is TGTGCCAGCAGCTCGGGACAGGGCAGCAATCAGCCCCAGCATTTT. Its translation: CASSSGQGSNQPQHF.

The V and J genes are TRBV7-8 and TRBJ2-1, with D possibly being TRBD2 (5 bases). Looked up from germline, CDR1 is SGHVS and CDR2 is FQNEAQ. The CDR3 loop spans 14 amino acids. V lost 5 bases to trimming and J lost 2 bases, with 10 bases between them. As DNA, the CDR3 is TGTGCCAGCAGCCTCGGGGTCACCTACAATGAGCAGTTCTTC. Translated, it gives CASSLGVTYNEQFF.

This chain connects TRBV7-2 to TRBJ1-2; the D is unclear. The CDR3 length is 13 residues. V lost 5 bases, J lost 7 bases, and 14 bases lay in between. CDR1 and CDR2 (germline): SGHTA, FQGNSA. The CDR3 reads CASSNFRIFGYTF. CDR3 nucleotide sequence: TGTGCCAGCAGCAACTTCAGGATTTTTGGCTACACCTTC.

This clone was seen a single time. The chain has TRBV27 and TRBJ2-7; 7 bases fit TRBD1. V dropped 7 bases and J dropped 4; count of bases not matched to a gene: 10. The CDR3 has 14 residues. CDR1 MNHEY and CDR2 SMNVEV come from the germline V gene (reference sequence). DNA for the CDR3: TGTGCCAGCAAGGTGAGAACAGGGGCGTACGAGCAGTACTTC. This translates into CASKVRTGAYEQYF.

This clone was counted a single time. This likely stems from a read error, as it lies one base from a far larger clone. The chain carries TRBV28 and TRBJ2-6, with a tentative D call TRBD1 (6 bases). From germline, CDR1 is MDHEN and CDR2 SYDVKM. V shed 4 bases and J shed 0 bases, with 7 bases lying between them. This CDR3 is 15 amino acids long. The chain's CDR3 is CASSSDSSGANVLTF. The CDR3 bases are TGTGCCAGCAGTTCGGACAGCTCTGGGGCCAACGTCCTGACTTTC.

This chain links TRBV6-2 or TRBV6-3 with TRBJ1-6, with D hard to call. Germline CDR1 reads MNHEY; CDR2 reads SVGEGT. The CDR3 loop spans 18 amino acids. Deletions cut 4 bases from V and 0 bases from J, with 16 bases between. CDR3 DNA sequence: TGTGCCAGCAGTTTTACAACCCTTCAAAGCTCCTATAATTCACCCCTCCACTTT. It yields the protein CASSFTTLQSSYNSPLHF.

The CDR3 DNA follows: TGTGCCAGCAGTTACGGTTGGACAGCTACTAACTATGGCTACACCTTC. It yields the protein CASSYGWTATNYGYTF. The chain couples TRBV6-5 to TRBJ1-2, with D maybe TRBD1 (6 bases). Trimming took 2 bases from V and 0 from J, leaving 13 bases between them. CDR1 is MNHEY and CDR2 is SVGAGI in the germline V gene. The CDR3 spans 16 residues.

This clone was counted a few times. This chain links TRBV10-1 with TRBJ2-3, with TRBD2 as a possible D gene (6 bases). The germline gives CDR1 WNHNN, CDR2 SYGVQD (reference sequence). The CDR3 has 16 amino acids. The V end was cut by 6 bases, the J end by 3 bases, with 19 bases between. The CDR3 reads CASRRLVGGVTDTQYF. The CDR3 nucleotides read TGCGCCAGCAGACGTCTTGTGGGGGGTGTTACAGATACGCAGTATTTT.